This is a list of T cell receptor beta chains from one sample in a study of T-cell memory formation after mild COVID-19. TCRdb redid the calling of the 5' RACE reads with MiXCR, one entry per CDR3 protein. Here the sample spans about 410,000 distinct CDR3 sequences, approximately 19% being singletons. Material: PBMCs or a T cell subset sorted from them (not recorded which). Receptors were obtained from a man aged 18 to 30 who had mild COVID-19 (a few samples of this study predate the infection). Cell type and time point are not known. CDR3s include the opening cysteine and the closing phenylalanine or tryptophan. D genes are given only for firm matches. The size field is filled for only some rows; it gives once, few, many or a size class.

d_gene,abundance,v_gene,j_gene,CDR3nt,CDR3aa
-,-,TRBV7-2,TRBJ1-5,TGTGCCAGCAGCACCGTTCCTGGGCCCCAGCATTTT,CASSTVPGPQHF
-,-,TRBV4-3,TRBJ1-5,TGCGCCAGCAGCCAAGAACCGGGACAAGGTCAGCCCCAGCATTTT,CASSQEPGQGQPQHF
TRBD1,-,TRBV6-2/TRBV6-3,TRBJ2-1,TGTGCCAGCAGTTACGGAGGACAGGGTGGAAAGGATGAGCAGTTCTTC,CASSYGGQGGKDEQFF
-,-,TRBV7-3,TRBJ2-5,TGTGCCAGCAGCCGTAGTTACGAAGAGACCCAGTACTTC,CASSRSYEETQYF
-,few,TRBV20-1,TRBJ1-4,TGCAGTGCTAGAGATCTGGGGAGGGATGAAAAACTGTTTTTT,CSARDLGRDEKLFF
-,many,TRBV6-2/TRBV6-3,TRBJ2-7,TGTGCCAGCAGTATCGGCGGGGGCCTCTCCTACGAGCAGTACTTC,CASSIGGGLSYEQYF
-,few,TRBV12-3/TRBV12-4,TRBJ1-3,TGTGCCAGCAGTTTAAGTGGGGACGGAGGAAACACCATATATTTT,CASSLSGDGGNTIYF
-,-,TRBV10-3,TRBJ1-4,TGTGCCATCAGTGAGGGAGCAACTAATGAAAAACTGTTTTTT,CAISEGATNEKLFF
-,few,TRBV6-5,TRBJ2-4,TGTGCCAGCAGTTACCTAGGCGGAACCAAAAACATTCAGTACTTC,CASSYLGGTKNIQYF
-,few,TRBV11-2,TRBJ2-2,TGTGCCAGCAGCCCCGGACTCGACGGGGAGCTGTTTTTT,CASSPGLDGELFF
TRBD2,few,TRBV5-1,TRBJ2-2,TGCGCCAGCAGCCCAAAAGCGGGGCTCACCGGGGAGCTGTTTTTT,CASSPKAGLTGELFF
-,-,TRBV28,TRBJ2-7,TGTGCCACCGGATCAATTTACGAGCAGTACTTC,CATGSIYEQYF
TRBD1,few,TRBV12-3/TRBV12-4,TRBJ1-6,TGTGCCAGCAGCATTACAGGGGGCGGTTCACCCCTCCACTTT,CASSITGGGSPLHF
-,-,TRBV30,TRBJ1-6,TGTGCCTGGAGTGTAGAGGGGCCACCCCTCCACTTT,CAWSVEGPPLHF
-,-,TRBV5-1,TRBJ2-7,TGCGCCAGCAGCTTTCAAGGGGCCGAGCAGTACTTC,CASSFQGAEQYF
-,few,TRBV7-2,TRBJ2-3,TGTGCCAGCAGCCCACAATACAGCACAGATACGCAGTATTTT,CASSPQYSTDTQYF
TRBD1,-,TRBV15,TRBJ2-1,TGTGCCACCAGCAGCTACAGGGGCGGCTACAATGAGCAGTTCTTC,CATSSYRGGYNEQFF
TRBD1,few,TRBV28,TRBJ2-5,TGTGCCAGCAGAGAGACAGGGGGTATTGAGACCCAGTACTTC,CASRETGGIETQYF
-,-,TRBV7-9,TRBJ2-7,TGTGCCAGCAGTACGGAGACCTACGAGCAGTACTTC,CASSTETYEQYF